A selection of T cell receptor beta chains follows, all from one sample in a study of blood T cells in healthy people across ages. Each CDR3 protein gets one entry after TCRdb re-called the 5' RACE reads with MiXCR. The table shows roughly 570,000 distinct CDR3 sequences, with roughly 29% occurring only once. The material sequenced was blood. The receptors were gathered from a woman between 65 and 79 years old in good health. Each CDR3 is given with its conserved first and last residue. D genes are given only for firm matches. Clone size is shown for a subset of rows, as once, few, many or a class of expanded clone.

d_gene,v_gene,j_gene,abundance,CDR3aa,CDR3nt
TRBD2,TRBV4-1,TRBJ2-7,.,CASSQDGGAVYEQYF,TGCGCCAGCAGCCAAGACGGGGGGGCCGTATACGAGCAGTACTTC
TRBD1,TRBV20-1,TRBJ2-5,.,CSARGTGASGQYF,TGCAGTGCTCGCGGGACAGGGGCAAGTGGGCAGTACTTC
.,TRBV6-1,TRBJ1-4,few,CASDGQYEKLFF,TGTGCCAGCGACGGACAGTATGAAAAACTGTTTTTT
TRBD1,TRBV5-1,TRBJ1-1,.,CASSWDRSTEAFF,TGCGCCAGCAGCTGGGACAGAAGCACTGAAGCTTTCTTT
TRBD1,TRBV5-1,TRBJ1-2,few,CASSLEGQGANGYTF,TGCGCCAGCAGCCTTGAGGGACAGGGGGCGAATGGCTACACCTTC
.,TRBV6-5,TRBJ1-2,.,CASRLVGGGYTF,TGTGCCAGCAGACTGGTTGGGGGCGGCTACACCTTC
TRBD2,TRBV5-1,TRBJ2-5,many,CASRTGGWTEETQYF,TGCGCCAGCAGAACCGGGGGGTGGACGGAAGAGACCCAGTACTTC
.,TRBV9,TRBJ1-5,.,CASSVAGLGNQPQHF,TGTGCCAGCAGCGTAGCCGGCTTAGGCAATCAGCCCCAGCATTTT
TRBD2,TRBV29-1,TRBJ2-2,few,CSVGAPGGANTGELFF,TGCAGCGTTGGGGCCCCGGGGGGGGCGAACACCGGGGAGCTGTTTTTT
.,TRBV25-1,TRBJ1-2,few,CASSEYGGDGYTF,TGTGCCAGCAGTGAATATGGAGGGGATGGCTACACCTTC
TRBD1,TRBV25-1,TRBJ1-6,few,CASSEDREGAPLHF,TGTGCCAGCAGTGAGGACAGGGAAGGTGCACCCCTCCACTTT
.,TRBV18,TRBJ1-3,few,CASSPPRTSGNTIYF,TGTGCCAGCTCACCACCCCGGACCTCTGGAAACACCATATATTTT
.,TRBV6-4,TRBJ1-5,.,CASSDSGAQGYQPQHF,TGTGCCAGCAGTGACTCGGGCGCTCAGGGATATCAGCCCCAGCATTTT
TRBD1,TRBV10-3,TRBJ1-1,once,CAARGQENTEAFF,TGTGCCGCCAGGGGACAGGAGAACACTGAAGCTTTCTTT
.,TRBV27,TRBJ2-7,few,CASKLSGFTYEQYF,TGTGCCAGCAAACTCTCCGGGTTCACCTACGAGCAGTACTTC
TRBD1,TRBV20-1,TRBJ2-7,few,CSASQGAQAYEQYF,TGCAGTGCATCACAGGGGGCGCAGGCGTACGAGCAGTACTTC
.,TRBV24-1,TRBJ1-2,.,CATSDSPGSSYGYTF,TGTGCCACCAGTGATTCGCCAGGAAGCAGCTATGGCTACACCTTC
.,TRBV5-1,TRBJ1-1,.,CASSGGGCTEAFF,TGCGCCAGCAGTGGTGGGGGGTGCACTGAAGCTTTCTTT
TRBD1,TRBV7-2,TRBJ1-2,few,CASSLVPAFPGQGTYGYTF,TGTGCCAGCAGCTTAGTACCCGCTTTCCCGGGACAGGGAACTTATGGCTACACCTTC
TRBD2,TRBV5-1,TRBJ2-7,few,CASSQTSGGSSSYEQYF,TGCGCCAGCAGTCAGACTAGCGGGGGGTCTAGCTCCTACGAGCAGTACTTC
.,TRBV18,TRBJ2-1,few,CASSPGVLTYNEQFF,TGTGCCAGCTCACCAGGGGTCCTTACCTACAATGAGCAGTTCTTC
.,TRBV14,TRBJ2-7,few,CASSQDSHYEQYF,TGTGCCAGCAGCCAAGATAGCCACTACGAGCAGTACTTC
TRBD2,TRBV5-1,TRBJ2-3,.,CASSYERGAGDTQYF,TGCGCCAGCAGCTATGAGCGGGGGGCCGGAGATACGCAGTATTTT
TRBD1,TRBV4-2,TRBJ2-3,few,CVSSRFSGQGDSTDTQYF,TGTGTCAGCAGCCGCTTTTCGGGACAGGGCGATAGCACAGATACGCAGTATTTT
TRBD1,TRBV7-2,TRBJ2-7,.,CASTTGAGSSEQYF,TGTGCCAGCACCACAGGGGCAGGGTCTAGCGAGCAGTACTTC
TRBD2,TRBV20-1,TRBJ2-5,few,CSSASGGAETQYF,TGCAGTTCCGCGAGCGGGGGGGCGGAGACCCAGTACTTC
TRBD1,TRBV20-1,TRBJ2-5,few,CSARTTGTGYRTQYF,TGCAGTGCTAGAACCACCGGGACAGGTTACAGGACCCAGTACTTC
TRBD2,TRBV7-2,TRBJ2-5,.,CASSLSGGRQTQYF,TGTGCCAGCAGCCTTAGCGGGGGGCGCCAGACCCAGTACTTC
.,TRBV12-3/TRBV12-4,TRBJ2-4,.,CASTEQGYIQYF,TGTGCCAGCACCGAACAGGGATACATTCAGTACTTC
.,TRBV4-3,TRBJ1-2,.,CASSQDQAAASGGYTF,TGCGCCAGCAGCCAAGACCAGGCGGCAGCCTCCGGTGGCTACACCTTC